Sequencing of this T cell receptor beta chain was carried out in a study of identifying expanded T cells in peripheral blood. Data came from immunoSEQ multiplex PCR; TCRdb stores just in-frame clones and leaves some out. The sample yields roughly 120,000 clones, about nine tenths seen once. Germline V gene data show CDR1 as SEHNR and CDR2 as FQNEAQ (reference sequence). V was pared by 5 bases and J by 6 bases, with 8 bases of the junction left unmatched. This CDR3 is 14 amino acids long. The chain has TRBV7-9 and TRBJ2-7; the match to TRBD1 covers 9 bases. This TCR was recovered from a person aged 18 to 75 in good health. Sequences were obtained from blood. The CDR3 is CASSRETGGGEQYF. DNA of the CDR3: TGTGCCAGCAGCCGGGAAACAGGGGGCGGCGAGCAGTACTTC.